The 12 T cell receptor beta chains below all came from one sample that was sequenced in a study of identical twins. TCRdb fed the 5' RACE reads into MiXCR, producing one record per CDR3 protein. The data hold about 300,000 distinct CDR3 sequences, with roughly an eighth observed a single time. In addition, the sample was reused for a study of yellow fever vaccine responses in identical twins.

The sequencing input was CD8+ T cells sorted from blood. The receptors shown here come from a woman aged 18 to 35 in good health.

This clonotype was seen more than once but under ten times. The chain recombines TRBV5-1 with TRBJ2-3; 11 bases are shared with TRBD2. The ends lost 0 bases at V and 3 bases at J; junction bases unmatched: 6. In germline, CDR1 is SGHRS, CDR2 YFSETQ. This CDR3 is built from 17 residues. CDR3 sequence (DNA): TGCGCCAGCAGCTTGGAGGACCTAGCGGGGGGAACAGATACGCAGTATTTT. It translates to CASSLEDLAGGTDTQYF.

This clonotype was detected a few times. The chain uses TRBV11-2 and TRBJ2-3; no definite D call. Germline V gene sequence: CDR1 SGHAT, CDR2 FQNNGV. V dropped 5 bases and J dropped 4 bases, with 16 bases sitting between them. The CDR3 length is 15 residues. This CDR3 is CASSPGSSTADTQYF. DNA of the CDR3: TGTGCCAGCAGCCCCGGTAGTAGCACAGCAGATACGCAGTATTTT.

This clonotype was counted a few times. The CDR3 region is CASSEAGERQETQYF. In nucleotides, the CDR3 is TGTGCCAGCAGTGAAGCGGGAGAGCGTCAAGAGACCCAGTACTTC. The chain links TRBV5-6 to TRBJ2-5; 8 bases match TRBD2. Germline CDR1 is SGHDT and CDR2 is YYEEEE. V lost 5 bases to trimming and J lost 2 bases; unmatched junction nucleotides: 8. The CDR3 consists of 15 residues. Full variable domain (rest looked up from reference TRBV5-6 and TRBJ2-5): DAGVTQSPTHLIKTRGQQVTLRCSPKSGHDTVSWYQQALGQGPQFIFQYYEEEERQRGNFPDRFSGHQFPNYSSELNVNALLLGDSALYLCASSEAGERQETQYFGPGTRLLVL.

V is TRBV7-9 and J is TRBJ1-4; the D is unclear. Trimming left V 3 bases short and J 7 bases short, with 9 bases between. This CDR3 contains 13 residues. Germline CDR1 SEHNR, CDR2 FQNEAQ (reference sequence). Written as DNA, the CDR3 is TGTGCCAGCAGCTTTTCCCCGGGTGAAAAACTGTTTTTT. Its translation is CASSFSPGEKLFF.

Many counts were recorded for this clonotype. This chain links TRBV7-8 with TRBJ2-1, with 7 positions matching TRBD2. Unmatched junction bases numbered 11, after V lost 4 bases and J lost 5 bases. This CDR3 comprises 16 residues. The germline V gene encodes CDR1 SGHVS and CDR2 FQNEAQ. The CDR3 is CASSSAVLAVDNEQFF. CDR3 coding DNA: TGTGCCAGCAGCTCCGCGGTGCTAGCGGTTGACAATGAGCAGTTCTTC.

This clonotype showed up just a few times. V usage is TRBV6-1 and J usage is TRBJ1-1, with D unresolved. Trimming removed 6 bases at V and 1 base at J, with 15 bases between. Per the germline V gene, CDR1 is MNHNS and CDR2 is SASEGT. This CDR3 has 15 residues. CDR3 protein: CASRPPGPRNTEAFF. The CDR3 coding sequence is TGTGCCAGCAGGCCCCCGGGCCCCCGGAACACTGAAGCTTTCTTT.

CDR3 sequence reads: CASRGPTGGITGELFF. CDR3 coding DNA: TGTGCCAGCAGAGGACCGACAGGGGGTATCACCGGGGAGCTGTTTTTT. V and J are TRBV2 and TRBJ2-2, with TRBD1 matching 9 bases. V was pared by 6 bases and J by 4 bases, with 9 bases of the junction left unmatched. The CDR3 consists of 16 residues. Looked up from germline, CDR1 is SNHLY and CDR2 is FYNNEI.

In its sample, this clonotype was seen many times. This rearrangement joins TRBV12-3 or TRBV12-4 to TRBJ1-2; D ambiguous. Trimming stripped 6 bases from V and 0 bases from J, with 2 bases between. This CDR3 region has 11 residues. The CDR3 nucleotides are TGTGCCAGCAGGACTAACTATGGCTACACCTTC. Protein product: CASRTNYGYTF.

This clonotype was counted between two and nine times. The V gene is TRBV6-1, the J gene TRBJ2-1, with 9 nucleotides matching TRBD2. CDR3 size: 18 residues. With 2 bases clipped from V and 0 bases from J, the junction kept 8 bases outside the gene matches. The V gene's germline CDR1 is MNHNS and CDR2 SASEGT. CDR3 sequence reads: CASSEWLAGTSSYNEQFF. The CDR3 DNA follows: TGTGCCAGCAGTGAATGGCTAGCGGGGACGAGCTCCTACAATGAGCAGTTCTTC.

This clonotype has at least ten counts. The chain carries TRBV5-1 and TRBJ1-2, with D hard to call. The germline V gene has CDR1 SGHRS and CDR2 YFSETQ. Trimming removed 0 bases at V and 4 bases at J, with 10 bases between. The CDR3 totals 14 residues. The CDR3 sequence: CASSLDRQFYGYTF. The CDR3 DNA is TGCGCCAGCAGCTTGGATCGCCAGTTCTATGGCTACACCTTC. Full variable domain (outside the CDR3, taken from reference TRBV5-1 and TRBJ1-2): KAGVTQTPRYLIKTRGQQVTLSCSPISGHRSVSWYQQTPGQGLQFLFEYFSETQRNKGNFPGRFSGRQFSNSRSEMNVSTLELGDSALYLCASSLDRQFYGYTFGSGTRLTVV.

The rearrangement links TRBV21-1 to TRBJ2-3; the listed D gene, TRBD1, was not tested against the DNA. TRBV21-1 is labeled a pseudogene. CDR3 length: 13 residues. The CDR3, as DNA: TGTGCCAGCGGAAAACGGACAGGGCATACGCAGTATTTT. Amino acid sequence: CASGKRTGHTQYF.

V and J are TRBV7-8 and TRBJ2-7, with unresolved D. The V gene's germline CDR1 is SGHVS and CDR2 FQNEAQ. The CDR3 runs to 14 residues. Deletions cut 2 bases from V and 4 bases from J, with 12 bases between. The CDR3 protein is CASSLTDSFYEQYV. The CDR3, as DNA: TGTGCCAGCAGCTTAACGGATAGCTTTTACGAGCAGTACGTC.